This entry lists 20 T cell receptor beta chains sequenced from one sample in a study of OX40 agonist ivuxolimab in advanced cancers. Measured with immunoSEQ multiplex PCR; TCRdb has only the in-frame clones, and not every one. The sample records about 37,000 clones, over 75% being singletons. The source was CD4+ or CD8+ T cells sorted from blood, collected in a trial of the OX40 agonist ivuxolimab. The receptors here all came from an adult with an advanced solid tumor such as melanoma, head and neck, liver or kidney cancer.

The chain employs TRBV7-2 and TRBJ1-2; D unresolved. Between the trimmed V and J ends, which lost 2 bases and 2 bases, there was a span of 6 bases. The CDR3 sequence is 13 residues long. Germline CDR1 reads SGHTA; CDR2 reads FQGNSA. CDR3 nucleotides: TGTGCCAGCAGCTTAAGGGCCAACTATGGCTACACCTTC. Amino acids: CASSLRANYGYTF.

CDR3 protein: CTPGLALESSYNEQFF. As DNA, the CDR3 is TGTACACCGGGACTAGCCCTTGAGAGCTCCTACAATGAGCAGTTCTTC. This chain connects TRBV4-2 to TRBJ2-1; 9 bases are shared with TRBD2. CDR3 length equals 16 residues. Germline loops: CDR1 LGHNA, CDR2 YNFKEQ.

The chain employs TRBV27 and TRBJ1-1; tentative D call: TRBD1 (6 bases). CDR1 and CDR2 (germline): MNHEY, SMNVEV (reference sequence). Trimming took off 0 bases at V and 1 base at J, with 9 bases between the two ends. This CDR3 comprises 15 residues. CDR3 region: CASSLSRGSNTEAFF. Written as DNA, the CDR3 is TGTGCCAGCAGTTTATCGAGGGGGTCGAACACTGAAGCTTTCTTT.

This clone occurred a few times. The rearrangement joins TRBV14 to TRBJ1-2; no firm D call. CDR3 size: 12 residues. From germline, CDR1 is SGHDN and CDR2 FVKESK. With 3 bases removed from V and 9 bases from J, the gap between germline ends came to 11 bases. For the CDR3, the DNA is TGTGCCAGCAGCCACGTCTCCCTTAGCTACACCTTC. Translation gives CASSHVSLSYTF.

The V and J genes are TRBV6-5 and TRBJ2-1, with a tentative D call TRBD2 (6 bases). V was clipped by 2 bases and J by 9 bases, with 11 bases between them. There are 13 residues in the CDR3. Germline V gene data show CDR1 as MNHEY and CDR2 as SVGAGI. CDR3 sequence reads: CASSYGTGSEQFF. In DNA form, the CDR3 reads TGTGCCAGCAGTTACGGGACTGGCAGTGAGCAGTTCTTC.

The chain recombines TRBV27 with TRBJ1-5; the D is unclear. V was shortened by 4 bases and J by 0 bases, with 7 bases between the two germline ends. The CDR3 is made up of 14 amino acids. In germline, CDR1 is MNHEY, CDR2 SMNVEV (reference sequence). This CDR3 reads CASSYSDSNQPQHF. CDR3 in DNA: TGTGCCAGCAGTTACAGTGATAGCAATCAGCCCCAGCATTTT.

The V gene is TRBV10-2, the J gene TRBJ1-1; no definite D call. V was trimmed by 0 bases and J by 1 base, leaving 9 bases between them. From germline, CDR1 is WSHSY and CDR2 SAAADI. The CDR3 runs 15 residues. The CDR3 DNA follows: TGCGCCAGCAGTGAGTCGGTCGGATGGAACACTGAAGCTTTCTTT. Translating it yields CASSESVGWNTEAFF.

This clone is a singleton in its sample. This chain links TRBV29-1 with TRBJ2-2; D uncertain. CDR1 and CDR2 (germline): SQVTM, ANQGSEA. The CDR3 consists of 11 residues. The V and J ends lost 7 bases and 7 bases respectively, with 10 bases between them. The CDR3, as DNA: TGCAGCGGCGTGGTAGGCGGGGAGCTGTTTTTT. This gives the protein CSGVVGGELFF.

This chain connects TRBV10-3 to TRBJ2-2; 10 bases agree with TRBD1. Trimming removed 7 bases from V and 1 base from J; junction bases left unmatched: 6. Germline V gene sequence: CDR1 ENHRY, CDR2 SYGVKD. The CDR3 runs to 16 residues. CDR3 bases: TGTGCCATCACTCCCGGACAGGGGGGGAACACCGGGGAGCTGTTTTTT. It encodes CAITPGQGGNTGELFF.

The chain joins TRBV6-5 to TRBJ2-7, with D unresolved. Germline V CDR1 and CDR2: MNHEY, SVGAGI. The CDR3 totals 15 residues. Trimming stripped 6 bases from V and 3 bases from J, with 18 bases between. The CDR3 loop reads CASRSVVGSNYEQYF. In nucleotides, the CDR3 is TGTGCCAGCAGGTCCGTAGTAGGGTCCAACTACGAGCAGTACTTC.

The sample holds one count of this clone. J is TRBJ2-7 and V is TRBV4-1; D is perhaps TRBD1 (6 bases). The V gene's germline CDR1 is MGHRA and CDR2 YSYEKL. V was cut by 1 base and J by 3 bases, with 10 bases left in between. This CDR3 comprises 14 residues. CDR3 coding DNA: TGCGCCAGCAGCCAAGGTTCAGGGGACTACGAGCAGTACTTC. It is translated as CASSQGSGDYEQYF.

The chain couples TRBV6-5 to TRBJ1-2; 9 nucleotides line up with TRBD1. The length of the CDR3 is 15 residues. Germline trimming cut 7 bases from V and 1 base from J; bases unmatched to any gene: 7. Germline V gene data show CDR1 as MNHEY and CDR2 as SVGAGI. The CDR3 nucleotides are TGTGCCAGCACCGACGGACAGGGGTTTAACTATGGCTACACCTTC. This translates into CASTDGQGFNYGYTF.

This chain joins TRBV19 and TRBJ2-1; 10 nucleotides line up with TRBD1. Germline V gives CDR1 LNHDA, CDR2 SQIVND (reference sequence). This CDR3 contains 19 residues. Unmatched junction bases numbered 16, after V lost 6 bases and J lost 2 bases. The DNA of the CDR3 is TGTGCCAGTAGCTCCGGGACAGGGGACTCCGATTCGCCCTACAATGAGCAGTTCTTC. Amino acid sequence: CASSSGTGDSDSPYNEQFF.

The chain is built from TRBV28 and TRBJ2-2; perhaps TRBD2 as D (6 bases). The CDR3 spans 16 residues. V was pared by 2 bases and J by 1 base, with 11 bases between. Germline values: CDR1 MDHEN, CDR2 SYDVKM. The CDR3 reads CASSLIGLRNTGELFF. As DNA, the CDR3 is TGTGCCAGCAGTTTAATTGGACTACGGAACACCGGGGAGCTGTTTTTT.

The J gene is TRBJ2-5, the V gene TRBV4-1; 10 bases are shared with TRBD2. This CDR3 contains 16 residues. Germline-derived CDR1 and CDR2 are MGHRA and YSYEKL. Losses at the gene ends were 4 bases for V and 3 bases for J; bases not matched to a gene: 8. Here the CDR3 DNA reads TGCGCCAGCAGCCCCTCCTCGCTAGCGGGGGAAGAGACCCAGTACTTC. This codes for CASSPSSLAGEETQYF.

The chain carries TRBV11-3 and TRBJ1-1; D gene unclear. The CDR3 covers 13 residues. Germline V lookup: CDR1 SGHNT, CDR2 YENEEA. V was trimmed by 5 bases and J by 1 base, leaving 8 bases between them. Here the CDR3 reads CASSMGPNTEAFF. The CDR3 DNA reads TGTGCCAGCAGCATGGGCCCGAACACTGAAGCTTTCTTT.

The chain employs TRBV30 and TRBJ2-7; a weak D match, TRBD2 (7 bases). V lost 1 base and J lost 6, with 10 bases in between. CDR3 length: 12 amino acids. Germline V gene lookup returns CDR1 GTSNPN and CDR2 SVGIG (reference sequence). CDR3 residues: CAWSGGGVEQYF. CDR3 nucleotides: TGTGCCTGGAGTGGAGGGGGGGTCGAGCAGTACTTC.

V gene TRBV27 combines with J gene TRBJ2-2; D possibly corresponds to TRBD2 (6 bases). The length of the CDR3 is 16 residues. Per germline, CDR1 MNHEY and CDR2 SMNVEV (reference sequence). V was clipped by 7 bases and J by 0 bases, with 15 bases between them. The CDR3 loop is CASNPRAGTNTGELFF. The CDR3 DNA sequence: TGTGCCAGCAACCCGCGAGCGGGTACGAACACCGGGGAGCTGTTTTTT.

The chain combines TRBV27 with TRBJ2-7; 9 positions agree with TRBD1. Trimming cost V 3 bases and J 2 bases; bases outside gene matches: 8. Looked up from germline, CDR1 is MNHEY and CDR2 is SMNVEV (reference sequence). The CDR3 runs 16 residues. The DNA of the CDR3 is TGTGCCAGCAGTTTCTTAGGACAGGGGACCCCCTACGAGCAGTACTTC. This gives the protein CASSFLGQGTPYEQYF.

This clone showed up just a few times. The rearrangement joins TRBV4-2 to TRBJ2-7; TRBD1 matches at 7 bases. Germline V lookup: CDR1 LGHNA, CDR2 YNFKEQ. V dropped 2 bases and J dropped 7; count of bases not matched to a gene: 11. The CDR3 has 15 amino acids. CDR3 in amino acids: CASSQPGTDQWEQYF. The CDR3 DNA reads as TGTGCCAGCAGCCAACCCGGGACAGATCAATGGGAGCAGTACTTC.